This T cell receptor (beta chain) comes out of a study of T cell responses to AZD1222 COVID-19 vaccine. Overall study context: Second-dose recipients at about 4 or about 12 weeks were treated as one pooled group.

The CDR3 totals 14 residues. Germline V CDR1 and CDR2: MDHEN, SYDVKM. V lost 6 bases and J lost 3; bases outside the gene matches: 4. Assay used: immunoSEQ multiplex PCR; TCRdb lists only in-frame clones, some missing. The table includes roughly 120,000 clones, 88% detected once. In its sample, this clone was seen once. Its antigen is unknown. Study conclusions and caveats: Two AZD1222 doses significantly raised spike-specific TCR breadth and depth over controls. Among AZD1222 vaccinees, only 5 to 7 were seropositive at baseline.

The chain uses TRBV28 and TRBJ2-7; 11 bases fit TRBD1. The sample in question was peripheral blood, obtained on day 0 of AZD1222 vaccination. This clonotype was obtained from an adult in good health. CDR3 nucleotides: TGTGCCAGCAGCCGGGACAGGGGGTTCTACGAGCAGTACTTC. The encoded protein is CASSRDRGFYEQYF. Together with reference TRBV28 and TRBJ2-7, the CDR3 gives the full variable domain: DVKVTQSSRYLVKRTGEKVFLECVQDMDHENMFWYRQDPGLGLRLIYFSYDVKMKEKGDIPEGYSVSREKKERFSLILESASTNQTSMYLCASSRDRGFYEQYFGPGTRLTVT.